Listed here is a single T cell receptor (beta chain). The PCR made use of 60 Vbeta and 13 Jbeta primers. Measured with immunoSEQ multiplex PCR; TCRdb has only the in-frame clones, and not every one. The profile shows approximately 160,000 clones, roughly 84% of them singletons. This sample is drawn from a study of cytomegalovirus exposure and HLA in healthy donors. CDR1 is SGHTA, CDR2 FQGTGA, per germline. The CDR3 is 15 amino acids. Trimming pared 5 bases from V and 2 bases from J, leaving 14 bases between. This receptor was taken from a male donor in good health and CMV-seronegative. The specimen sequenced was PBMCs. The chain carries TRBV7-3 and TRBJ2-3; the D gene is possibly TRBD2 (6 bases). Here the CDR3 DNA reads TGTGCCAGCAGCCTCGCGGGACTCCACACAGATACGCAGTATTTT. The encoded protein is CASSLAGLHTDTQYF.